Sequencing of this TCR beta chain was carried out in a study of cytomegalovirus exposure and HLA in healthy donors. Findings of the study overall: Later analysis identified a missense DCLRE1C variant that was linked to TCR beta V- and J-gene trimming.

PCR employed 60 Vbeta and 13 Jbeta primers. Sequenced by immunoSEQ multiplex PCR; TCRdb stores in-frame clones only, minus some. The data show roughly 150,000 clones, with 68% seen just once and under 11% held by the top ten. CDR3 length: 13 residues. Looked up from germline, CDR1 is MNHNY and CDR2 is SVGAGI (reference sequence). The V end lost 5 bases, the J end lost 7 bases, and 14 bases lay between the germline ends. This clone was observed once. Its antigen is undetermined. The chain is built from TRBV6-6 and TRBJ1-1; weak D call: TRBD1 (5 bases). This clonotype was obtained from a man aged 25 to 40 in good health and CMV-seropositive. The material sequenced was PBMCs. The CDR3 reads CASSASGAGEAFF. The CDR3 DNA follows: TGTGCCAGCAGTGCCAGCGGGGCAGGTGAAGCTTTCTTT.